Included here is one TCR beta chain sequence, with context. The data originate from a study of blood T cell repertoires in COVID-19. The protocol was immunoSEQ multiplex PCR, while the TCRdb copy is restricted to in-frame clones and leaves out a portion. Of roughly 220,000 clones listed, about 85% are singletons. Germline V gives CDR1 SGHVS, CDR2 FQNEAQ. The CDR3 consists of 16 residues. With 2 bases removed from V and 5 bases from J, the gap between germline ends came to 18 bases. V and J are TRBV7-8 and TRBJ1-2; TRBD1 might be the D (5 bases). The material sequenced was peripheral blood. The TCR sequence derives from a woman aged 55-70 years who had recovered from COVID-19. The CDR3 protein is CASSLLRAPSAYGYTF. The DNA for the CDR3 is TGTGCCAGCAGCTTACTCAGGGCCCCCTCCGCTTATGGCTACACCTTC.